A single T cell receptor beta chain is shown here with its context. The antigen is unknown. It was with unique molecular identifiers that the TCRbeta library was prepared. TCRdb used MiXCR to reprocess the PCR reads, holding one entry per CDR3 protein. Among roughly 220,000 distinct CDR3 sequences listed, roughly 8.1% were seen once. The sample is drawn from a study of T-cell reconstitution after alpha-beta-depleted transplantation in children. Study outcomes and limitations: Recipient T cells and thymic progenitors that survived were the source of the high TCRbeta diversity seen at day 60 in some patients. Newly made T cells mostly supplied T-cell counts and diversity one year after transplant. It was reported that alpha-beta T cells came from several hundred expanded graft clones (about two months after transplant).

Trimming removed 5 bases from V and 4 bases from J; junction bases left unmatched: 8. Germline values: CDR1 DFQATT, CDR2 SNEGSKA (reference sequence). The CDR3 has 16 residues. The sequences come from PBMCs, mostly from graft donor cells, collected 360 days after TCRalphabeta/CD19-depleted stem cell transplant. This chain uses TRBV20-1 with TRBJ2-5; TRBD2 agrees at 15 bases. This clonotype was obtained from a male patient aged 2-10 years who had a stem cell transplant for acute myeloid leukemia, so the T cells may come from the graft donor. For the CDR3, the DNA is TGCAGTGCTGGAGGGACTAGCGGGAGGTATGGAGAGACCCAGTACTTC. Amino acids: CSAGGTSGRYGETQYF.